This passage covers 3 T cell receptor beta chains from one sample sequenced in a study of T cells in Graves' hyperthyroidism and ophthalmopathy. Amplified TCR beta CDR3 regions derived from RNA transcripts. The TCR CDR3 first-round RT-PCR relied on the HTBI primer set. One entry per CDR3 protein, called by TCRdb with MiXCR from the multiplex PCR reads. This table holds around 540,000 distinct CDR3 sequences, about 43% found once. The sequenced sample consisted of peripheral blood or thyroid tissue (not recorded which). These receptors all stem from a woman between 18 and 30 years old with Graves' hyperthyroidism.

The genes are TRBV11-1 and TRBJ1-2, with D possibly TRBD1 on 5 matching bases. The ends were cut back, 2 bases at V and 6 bases at J, with 10 bases in the middle. This CDR3 has 13 residues. Germline values: CDR1 SGHAT, CDR2 FQDESV (reference sequence). The CDR3 protein is CASSLIGAHGYTF. Here the CDR3 DNA reads TGTGCCAGCAGCTTAATCGGGGCGCATGGCTACACCTTC.

Many counts were recorded for this clonotype. CDR3 loop: CASSLTNRDDGYTF. The CDR3 region has the DNA TGTGCCAGCAGCTTAACGAACAGGGATGATGGCTACACCTTC. The V call is TRBV7-9, the J call TRBJ1-2; perhaps TRBD1 as D (6 bases). Trimming pared 2 bases from V and 6 bases from J, leaving 13 bases between. The V gene's germline CDR1 is SEHNR and CDR2 FQNEAQ (reference sequence). The CDR3 is 14 residues long. The whole variable domain, filled in from reference TRBV7-9 and TRBJ1-2, reads DTGVSQNPRHKITKRGQNVTFRCDPISEHNRLYWYRQTLGQGPEFLTYFQNEAQLEKSRLLSDRFSAERPKGSFSTLEIQRTEQGDSAMYLCASSLTNRDDGYTFGSGTRLTVV.

A single count supports this clonotype. The rearrangement joins TRBV7-2 to TRBJ2-6; 12 bases match TRBD1. The CDR3 has 17 amino acids. Germline CDR1 and CDR2: SGHTA and FQGNSA. V was clipped by 4 bases and J by 4 bases; unmatched bases: 5. The CDR3 loop is CASSSGQGATGANVLTF. In DNA form, the CDR3 reads TGTGCCAGCAGCTCGGGACAGGGGGCCACCGGGGCCAACGTCCTGACTTTC. Full variable domain (remainder filled in from reference TRBV7-2 and TRBJ2-6): GAGVSQSPSNKVTEKGKDVELRCDPISGHTALYWYRQSLGQGLEFLIYFQGNSAPDKSGLPSDRFSAERTGGSVSTLTIQRTQQEDSAVYLCASSSGQGATGANVLTFGAGSRLTVL.